Below, 22 T cell receptor beta chains from the same sample are listed, as sequenced in a study of blood T cell repertoires in COVID-19. TCRdb keeps only in-frame clones here, not all; method: immunoSEQ multiplex PCR. The sample contains fewer than 200,000 clones, about 86% of which appear only once. The sample was PBMCs or T cells enriched from blood (not recorded which). The receptors shown here come from a man aged 45 to 65 who had recovered from COVID-19.

The gene calls are TRBV5-4 and TRBJ2-5; 9 nucleotides agree with TRBD2. Germline CDR1 and CDR2: SGHNT and YYREEE (reference sequence). CDR3 size: 15 residues. V was clipped by 4 bases and J by 4 bases; unmatched bases: 8. In nucleotides, the CDR3 is TGTGCCAGCAGCCGTTCGGCGGGGGGGGCAGAGACCCAGTACTTC. Amino acid sequence: CASSRSAGGAETQYF.

V is TRBV3-1 (or the pseudogene TRBV3-2) and J is TRBJ1-6; D perhaps matches TRBD1 (5 bases). The germline V gene encodes CDR1 LGHDT and CDR2 YNNKEL (reference sequence). CDR3 length: 15 residues. The V and J ends lost 1 base and 6 bases respectively, with 10 bases between them. DNA for the CDR3: TGTGCCAGCAGCCAAGGAAGGGGCACTAATTCACCCCTCCACTTT. Its protein is CASSQGRGTNSPLHF.

The DNA for the CDR3 is TGTGCCAGCAGCTTAAGGGGACAGTCCTATTCACCCCTCCACTTT. Encoded protein: CASSLRGQSYSPLHF. The chain combines TRBV11-2 with TRBJ1-6; 7 nucleotides agree with TRBD1. The CDR3 loop spans 15 amino acids. V gave up 2 bases and J gave up 8 bases; unmatched junction bases: 6. Germline loops: CDR1 SGHAT, CDR2 FQNNGV. The full variable domain, rest sourced from reference TRBV11-2 and TRBJ1-6, is EAGVAQSPRYKIIEKRQSVAFWCNPISGHATLYWYQQILGQGPKLLIQFQNNGVVDDSQLPKDRFSAERLKGVDSTLKIQPAKLEDSAVYLCASSLRGQSYSPLHFGNGTRLTVT.

V usage is TRBV6-1 and J usage is TRBJ2-1, with 13 bases fitting TRBD2. The CDR3 spans 17 residues. The V gene's germline CDR1 is MNHNS and CDR2 SASEGT. After removal of 2 bases from V and 2 bases from J, the junction contained 3 bases not matched to a gene. CDR3: CASSEMGTSGTYNEQFF. CDR3 sequence (DNA): TGTGCCAGCAGTGAAATGGGGACTAGCGGGACCTACAATGAGCAGTTCTTC.

The rearrangement links TRBV9 to TRBJ1-2; 7 bases align to TRBD1. The CDR3 is 15 amino acids. V shed 0 bases, J shed 5 bases, and the junction held 7 bases outside the gene matches. Per the germline V gene, CDR1 is SGDLS and CDR2 is YYNGEE. The CDR3 here is CASSVGAGGRYGYTF. CDR3 in DNA: TGTGCCAGCAGCGTAGGGGCAGGGGGTCGGTATGGCTACACCTTC.

This clone was detected only once. This chain uses TRBV10-2 with TRBJ2-3; 9 nucleotides line up with TRBD1. This CDR3 is 14 amino acids long. Trimming took 5 bases from V and 3 from J; bases not matched to a gene: 3. Germline assignment: CDR1 WSHSY and CDR2 SAAADI. The CDR3 is CASSRGQGTDTQYF. For the CDR3, the DNA is TGCGCCAGCAGTCGTGGACAGGGGACAGATACGCAGTATTTT.

V gene TRBV28 combines with J gene TRBJ2-7, with TRBD1 matching 9 bases. Trimming at V came to 6 bases and at J to 2 bases, leaving 8 bases not matched to a gene. CDR1 is MDHEN and CDR2 is SYDVKM in the germline V gene. The CDR3 is 15 amino acids. CDR3: CASRSGTGITYEQYF. The DNA of the CDR3 is TGTGCCAGCAGGTCCGGGACAGGGATAACCTACGAGCAGTACTTC.

The genes are TRBV2 and TRBJ1-2; D may be TRBD1 (6 bases). CDR1 and CDR2 from the germline V gene are SNHLY and FYNNEI. V was trimmed by 2 bases and J by 1 base, leaving 17 bases between them. The CDR3 is 17 amino acids. The CDR3: CASSENGLQGRNYGYTF. The CDR3 DNA reads TGTGCCAGCAGTGAAAACGGTTTACAGGGACGTAACTATGGCTACACCTTC.

The rearrangement uses TRBV12-3 or TRBV12-4 and TRBJ1-3; D gene unclear. The CDR3 runs 13 residues. The ends were cut back, 1 base at V and 7 bases at J, with 8 bases in the middle. The CDR3 DNA reads as TGTGCCAGCAGTTTAGGCGGGGAGAACACCATATATTTT. This sequence encodes CASSLGGENTIYF.

The rearrangement links TRBV9 to TRBJ1-2; no clear D gene. Between the trimmed V and J ends, which lost 3 bases and 2 bases, there was a span of 17 bases. CDR3 length equals 16 residues. CDR1 is SGDLS, CDR2 YYNGEE, per germline. The CDR3 region is CASSAPLREPNYGYTF. Here the CDR3 DNA reads TGTGCCAGCAGCGCCCCTCTCCGGGAACCCAACTATGGCTACACCTTC.

The CDR3, as DNA: TGTGCCAGCAGCCGCCAACTCGGTGAGCAGTTCTTC. Encoded protein: CASSRQLGEQFF. The rearrangement uses TRBV3-1 (or the pseudogene TRBV3-2) and TRBJ2-1; D is unclear. Germline values: CDR1 LGHDT, CDR2 YNNKEL (reference sequence). This CDR3 has 12 residues. Trimming left V 4 bases short and J 9 bases short, with 10 bases between.

The rearrangement uses TRBV10-3 and TRBJ2-5; possibly TRBD2 for D (5 bases). The CDR3 spans 13 residues. Germline V gene sequence: CDR1 ENHRY, CDR2 SYGVKD. The V end lost 9 bases, the J end lost 5 bases, and 16 bases lay between the germline ends. The CDR3 coding sequence is TGTGCCATAACGGACTCACCGCGGGAGACCCAGTACTTC. This sequence encodes CAITDSPRETQYF.

This clone was seen only once. The rearrangement links TRBV11-3 to TRBJ2-3; 8 bases match TRBD2. The CDR3 length is 15 residues. Per the germline V gene, CDR1 is SGHNT and CDR2 is YENEEA. The trim removed 3 bases at V and 4 bases at J, leaving 6 bases unmatched. CDR3 protein: CASSLDGGGPDTQYF. The CDR3 nucleotides read TGTGCCAGCAGCTTGGACGGGGGGGGCCCAGATACGCAGTATTTT.

Only one count was recorded for this clone. The chain recombines TRBV11-2 with TRBJ2-1; a possible D gene is TRBD2 (7 bases). The V and J ends lost 7 bases and 8 bases respectively, with 24 bases between them. The CDR3 runs 16 residues. Looked up from germline, CDR1 is SGHAT and CDR2 is FQNNGV. The CDR3 sequence is CASTGGVRGALDEQFF. The CDR3 coding sequence is TGTGCCAGCACGGGAGGAGTCCGGGGGGCATTGGATGAGCAGTTCTTC.

The chain combines TRBV10-3 with TRBJ2-7; 7 bases match TRBD1. V dropped 6 bases and J dropped 5; count of bases not matched to a gene: 10. Germline lookup yields CDR1 ENHRY and CDR2 SYGVKD. CDR3 length: 14 residues. The CDR3 loop is CAIRGTDKDHEQYF. CDR3 bases: TGTGCCATCAGGGGGACAGACAAGGACCACGAGCAGTACTTC.

On this clone: This CDR3 is also generated by other DNA sequences in the sample. The chain couples TRBV5-4 to TRBJ2-1; TRBD2 aligns across 7 bases. Looked up from germline, CDR1 is SGHNT and CDR2 is YYREEE (reference sequence). V gave up 5 bases and J gave up 8 bases; unmatched junction bases: 13. The CDR3 loop spans 15 amino acids. This chain's CDR3 is CASRDASGGAYEQFF. The DNA for the CDR3 is TGTGCCAGCAGGGACGCTAGCGGAGGGGCATATGAGCAGTTCTTC.

V gene TRBV5-1 combines with J gene TRBJ1-1; 10 bases agree with TRBD1. Losses at the gene ends were 5 bases for V and 1 base for J; bases not matched to a gene: 5. CDR1 and CDR2 from the germline V gene are SGHRS and YFSETQ. The CDR3 length is 15 residues. Here the CDR3 DNA reads TGCGCCAGCAGAGACAGGGGGCTGCGGAACACTGAAGCTTTCTTT. Translating it yields CASRDRGLRNTEAFF.

The chain links TRBV7-3 to TRBJ2-5, with 9 bases that match TRBD1. The ends lost 6 bases at V and 3 bases at J; junction bases unmatched: 8. CDR3 length equals 15 residues. The germline V gene encodes CDR1 SGHTA and CDR2 FQGTGA. CDR3 coding DNA: TGTGCCAGCAGACGAACCGGGACAGGGAAAGAGACCCAGTACTTC. Translation gives CASRRTGTGKETQYF.

This chain links TRBV5-4 with TRBJ2-4; 7 nucleotides align to TRBD2. CDR3 length: 16 amino acids. V trimming: 4 bases; J trimming: 8 bases; junction bases outside the gene matches: 15. Germline-derived CDR1 and CDR2 are SGHNT and YYREEE (reference sequence). This CDR3 reads CASSPHDLGGGDIQYF. CDR3 coding DNA: TGTGCCAGCAGCCCCCATGACTTGGGGGGAGGGGACATTCAGTACTTC.

The chain carries TRBV4-1 and TRBJ2-2; 7 bases line up with TRBD1. CDR3 length equals 15 residues. Germline V gene data show CDR1 as MGHRA and CDR2 as YSYEKL. Losses at the gene ends were 0 bases for V and 7 bases for J; bases not matched to a gene: 5. In DNA, the CDR3 is TGCGCCAGCAGCCAAGATCTGCAGGGGGTCGGGGAGCTGTTTTTT. As protein: CASSQDLQGVGELFF.

This chain links TRBV7-9 with TRBJ1-1; the D gene is possibly TRBD1 (6 bases). This CDR3 spans 16 amino acids. CDR1 is SEHNR, CDR2 FQNEAQ, per germline (reference sequence). V was pared by 6 bases and J by 3 bases, with 20 bases between. This CDR3 is CASSSAGISGDTEAFF. CDR3 nucleotides: TGTGCCAGCAGTTCAGCGGGGATTTCAGGGGACACTGAAGCTTTCTTT.

The chain uses TRBV29-1 and TRBJ1-1; the D gene is possibly TRBD1 (5 bases). This CDR3 region has 11 residues. Germline lookup yields CDR1 SQVTM and CDR2 ANQGSEA. V was cut by 3 bases and J by 8 bases, with 10 bases left in between. This CDR3 reads CSVDKGPEAFF. CDR3 sequence (DNA): TGCAGCGTTGATAAGGGGCCCGAAGCTTTCTTT.